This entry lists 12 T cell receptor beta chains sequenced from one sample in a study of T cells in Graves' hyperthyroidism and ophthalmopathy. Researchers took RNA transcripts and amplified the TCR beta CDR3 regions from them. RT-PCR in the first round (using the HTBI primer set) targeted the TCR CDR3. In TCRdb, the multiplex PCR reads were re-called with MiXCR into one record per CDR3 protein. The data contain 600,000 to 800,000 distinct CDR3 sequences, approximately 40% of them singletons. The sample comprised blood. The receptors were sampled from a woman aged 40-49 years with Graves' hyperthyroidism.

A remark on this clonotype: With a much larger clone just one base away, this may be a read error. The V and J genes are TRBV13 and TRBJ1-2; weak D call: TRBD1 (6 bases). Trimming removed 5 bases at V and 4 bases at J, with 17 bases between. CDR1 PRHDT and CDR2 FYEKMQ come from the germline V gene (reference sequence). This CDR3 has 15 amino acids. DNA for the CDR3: TGTGCCAGCAGCCGAAGGACAGACGGGGGCTATGGCTACACCTTC. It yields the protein CASSRRTDGGYGYTF. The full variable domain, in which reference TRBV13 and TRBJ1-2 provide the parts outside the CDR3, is AAGVIQSPRHLIKEKRETATLKCYPIPRHDTVYWYQQGPGQDPQFLISFYEKMQSDKGSIPDRFSAQQFSDYHSELNMSSLELGDSALYFCASSRRTDGGYGYTFGSGTRLTVV.

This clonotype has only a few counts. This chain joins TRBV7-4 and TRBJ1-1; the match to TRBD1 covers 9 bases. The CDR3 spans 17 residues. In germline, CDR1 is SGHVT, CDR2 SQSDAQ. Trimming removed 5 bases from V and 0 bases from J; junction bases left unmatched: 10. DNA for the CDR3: TGTGCCAGCAGCCGCAACAGGGGGCCGTATTTGAACACTGAAGCTTTCTTT. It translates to CASSRNRGPYLNTEAFF.

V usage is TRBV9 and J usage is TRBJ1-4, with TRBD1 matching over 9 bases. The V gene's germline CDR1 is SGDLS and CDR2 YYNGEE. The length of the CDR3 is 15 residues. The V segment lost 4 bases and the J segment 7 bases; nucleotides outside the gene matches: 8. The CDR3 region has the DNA TGTGCCAGCAGCCCACAGGGGGCCTCTGGTGAAAAACTGTTTTTT. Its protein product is CASSPQGASGEKLFF.

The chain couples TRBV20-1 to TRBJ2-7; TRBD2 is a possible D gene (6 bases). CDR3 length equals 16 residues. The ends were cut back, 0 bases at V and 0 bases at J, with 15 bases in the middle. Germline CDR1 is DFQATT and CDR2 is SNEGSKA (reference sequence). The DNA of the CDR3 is TGCAGTGCTAGAGATCTTTGGACTAACCACTCCTACGAGCAGTACTTC. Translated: CSARDLWTNHSYEQYF.

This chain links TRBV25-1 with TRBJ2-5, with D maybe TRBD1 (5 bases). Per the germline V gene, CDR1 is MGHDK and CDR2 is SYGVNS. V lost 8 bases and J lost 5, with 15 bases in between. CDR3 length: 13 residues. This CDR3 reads CASVMAGIETQYF. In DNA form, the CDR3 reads TGTGCCAGCGTGATGGCAGGGATCGAGACCCAGTACTTC.

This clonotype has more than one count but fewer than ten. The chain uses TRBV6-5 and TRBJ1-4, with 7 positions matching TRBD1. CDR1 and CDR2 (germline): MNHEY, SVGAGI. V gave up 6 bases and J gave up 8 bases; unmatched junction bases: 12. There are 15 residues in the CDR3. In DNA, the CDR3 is TGTGCCAGCAGAATTCGAGGGGGCGCTGGGGAAAAACTGTTTTTT. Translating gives CASRIRGGAGEKLFF.

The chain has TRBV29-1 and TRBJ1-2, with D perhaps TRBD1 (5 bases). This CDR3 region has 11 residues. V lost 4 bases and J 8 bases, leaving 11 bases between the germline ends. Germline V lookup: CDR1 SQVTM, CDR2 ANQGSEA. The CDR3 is CSVVSGLGYTF. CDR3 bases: TGCAGCGTTGTCTCGGGGCTGGGCTACACCTTC.

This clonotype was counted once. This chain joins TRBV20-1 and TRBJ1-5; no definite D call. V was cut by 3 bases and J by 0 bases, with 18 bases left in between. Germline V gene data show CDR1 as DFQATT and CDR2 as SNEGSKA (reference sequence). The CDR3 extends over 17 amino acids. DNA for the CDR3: TGCAGTGCTAGTTCATCAGGCGGCTACTATAGCAATCAGCCCCAGCATTTT. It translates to CSASSSGGYYSNQPQHF.

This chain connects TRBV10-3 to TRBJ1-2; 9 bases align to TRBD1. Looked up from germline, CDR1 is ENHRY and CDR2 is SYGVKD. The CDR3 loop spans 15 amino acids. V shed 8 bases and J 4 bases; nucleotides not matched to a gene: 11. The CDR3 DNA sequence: TGTGCCATCTCCGAAGGGGGACAGGGTTTCTATGGCTACACCTTC. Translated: CAISEGGQGFYGYTF.

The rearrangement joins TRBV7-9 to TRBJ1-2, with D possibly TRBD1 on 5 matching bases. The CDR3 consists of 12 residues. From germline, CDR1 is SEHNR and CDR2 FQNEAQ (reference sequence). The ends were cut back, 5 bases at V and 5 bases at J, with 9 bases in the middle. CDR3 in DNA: TGTGCCAGCAGCAGGAGGGGTTATGGCTACACCTTC. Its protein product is CASSRRGYGYTF.

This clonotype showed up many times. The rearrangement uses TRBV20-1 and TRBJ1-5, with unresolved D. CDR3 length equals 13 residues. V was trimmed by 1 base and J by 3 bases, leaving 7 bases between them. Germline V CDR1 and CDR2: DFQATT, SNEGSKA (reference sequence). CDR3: CSARAAANQPQHF. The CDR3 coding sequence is TGCAGTGCTAGAGCGGCAGCCAATCAGCCCCAGCATTTT.

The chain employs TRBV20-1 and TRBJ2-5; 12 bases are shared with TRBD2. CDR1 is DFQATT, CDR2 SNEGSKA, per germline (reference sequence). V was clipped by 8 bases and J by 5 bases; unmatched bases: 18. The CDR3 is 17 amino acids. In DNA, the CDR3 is TGCAGTACCCGACCCCCTAGCGGGAGGGCCTTCGCGGAGACCCAGTACTTC. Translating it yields CSTRPPSGRAFAETQYF.